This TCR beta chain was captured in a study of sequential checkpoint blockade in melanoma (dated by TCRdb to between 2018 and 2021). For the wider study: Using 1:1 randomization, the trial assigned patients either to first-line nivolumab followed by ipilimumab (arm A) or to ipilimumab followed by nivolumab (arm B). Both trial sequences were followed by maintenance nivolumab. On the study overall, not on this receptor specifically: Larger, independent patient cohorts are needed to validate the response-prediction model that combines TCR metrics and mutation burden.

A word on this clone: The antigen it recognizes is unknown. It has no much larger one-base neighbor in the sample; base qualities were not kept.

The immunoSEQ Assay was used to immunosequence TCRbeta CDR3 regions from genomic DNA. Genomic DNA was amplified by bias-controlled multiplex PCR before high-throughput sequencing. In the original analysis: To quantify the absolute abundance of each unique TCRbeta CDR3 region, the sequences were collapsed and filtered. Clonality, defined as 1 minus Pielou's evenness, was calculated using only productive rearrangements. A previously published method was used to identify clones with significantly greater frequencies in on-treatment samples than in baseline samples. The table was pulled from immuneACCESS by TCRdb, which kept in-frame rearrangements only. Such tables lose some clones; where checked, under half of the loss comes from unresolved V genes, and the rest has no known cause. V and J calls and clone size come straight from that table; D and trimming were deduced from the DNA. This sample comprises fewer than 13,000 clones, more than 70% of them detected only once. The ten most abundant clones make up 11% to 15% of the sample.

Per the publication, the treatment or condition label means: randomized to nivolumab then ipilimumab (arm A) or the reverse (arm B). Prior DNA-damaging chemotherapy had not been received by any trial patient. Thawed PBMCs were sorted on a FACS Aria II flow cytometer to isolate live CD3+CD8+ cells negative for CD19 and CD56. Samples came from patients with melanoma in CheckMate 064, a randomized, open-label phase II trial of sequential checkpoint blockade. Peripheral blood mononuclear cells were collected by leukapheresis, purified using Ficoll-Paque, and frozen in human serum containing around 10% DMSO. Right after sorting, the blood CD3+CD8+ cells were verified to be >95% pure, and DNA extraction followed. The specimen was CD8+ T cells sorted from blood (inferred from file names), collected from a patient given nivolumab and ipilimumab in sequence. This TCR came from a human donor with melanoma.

The CDR3 here reads CASRINSNQPQHF. The DNA sequence is TGTGCCAGCAGAATCAATAGCAATCAGCCCCAGCATTTT. The rearrangement joined TRBV6-5 to TRBJ1-5, with no confident D gene call. Inclusive of the bounding cysteine and phenylalanine, the CDR3 is 13 residues long. Left in the record is the CDR3 DNA by itself, 39 bases read in frame from the first base. The junction carries 6 bases between V and J, which are trimmed by 6 bases and 0 bases respectively. Per the germline V gene, MNHEY is the CDR1 and SVGAGI is the CDR2.